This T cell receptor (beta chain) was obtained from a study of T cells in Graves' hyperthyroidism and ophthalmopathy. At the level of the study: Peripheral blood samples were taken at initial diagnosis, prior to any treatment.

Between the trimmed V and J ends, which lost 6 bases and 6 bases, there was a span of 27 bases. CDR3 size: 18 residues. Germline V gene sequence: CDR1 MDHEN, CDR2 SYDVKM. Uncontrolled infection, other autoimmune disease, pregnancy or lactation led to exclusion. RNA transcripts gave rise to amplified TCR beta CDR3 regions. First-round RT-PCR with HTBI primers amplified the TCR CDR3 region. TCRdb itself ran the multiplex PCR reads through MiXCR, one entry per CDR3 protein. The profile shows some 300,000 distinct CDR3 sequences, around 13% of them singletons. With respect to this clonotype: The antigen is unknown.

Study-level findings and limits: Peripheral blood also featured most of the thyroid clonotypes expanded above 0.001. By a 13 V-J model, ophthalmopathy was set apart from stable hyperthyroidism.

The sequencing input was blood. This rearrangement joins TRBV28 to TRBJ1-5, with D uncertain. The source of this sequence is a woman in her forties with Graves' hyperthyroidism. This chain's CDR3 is CASRGSDNPGLGAQPQHF. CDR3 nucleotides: TGTGCCAGCAGAGGTTCTGACAACCCCGGGCTAGGTGCTCAGCCCCAGCATTTT.